Listed below are T cell receptor beta chains from one sample, sequenced in a study of cytomegalovirus exposure and HLA in healthy donors. Only in-frame clones appear in the TCRdb table, and some are missing; sequencing was by immunoSEQ multiplex PCR. This repertoire shows some 40,000 clones, nearly 55% found once; its top ten account for around 6.5%. Sequences were obtained from PBMCs. The receptors come from a woman in her thirties or forties in good health and CMV-seropositive. Both conserved end residues are part of each CDR3. D genes are given only for firm matches. Not every row has a clone size; where given, it reads once, few, many or a size class.

j_gene: TRBJ1-1
v_gene: TRBV28
d_gene: .
abundance: .
CDR3nt: TGTGCCAGTTATTCCGGAACAGGAGGGAATGAGGAAGCTTTCTTT
CDR3aa: CASYSGTGGNEEAFF

j_gene: TRBJ1-5
v_gene: TRBV6-5
d_gene: TRBD1
abundance: .
CDR3nt: TGTGCCAGCAGAACCGGGACAGGGGCTAATCAGCCCCAGCATTTT
CDR3aa: CASRTGTGANQPQHF

j_gene: TRBJ1-3
v_gene: TRBV30
d_gene: .
abundance: .
CDR3nt: TGTGCCTGGAGTGTACGGGGAAGCTCTGGAAACACCATATATTTT
CDR3aa: CAWSVRGSSGNTIYF

j_gene: TRBJ2-2
v_gene: TRBV4-2
d_gene: .
abundance: .
CDR3nt: TGTGCCAGCAGCCAAGGGAACTACCAAAGTACCGGGGAGCTGTTTTTT
CDR3aa: CASSQGNYQSTGELFF

j_gene: TRBJ1-4
v_gene: TRBV28
d_gene: .
abundance: few
CDR3nt: TGTGCCAGCAGTTTTACGGCACAGGGTGAAAAACTGTTTTTT
CDR3aa: CASSFTAQGEKLFF

j_gene: TRBJ1-1
v_gene: TRBV9
d_gene: TRBD1
abundance: .
CDR3nt: TGTGCCAGCAGCCCAGGGACAGGGTGGACTGAAGCTTTCTTT
CDR3aa: CASSPGTGWTEAFF

j_gene: TRBJ1-2
v_gene: TRBV7-3
d_gene: TRBD1
abundance: .
CDR3nt: TGTGCCAGCAGCCCAACCGGGACAGGGGACGGTCGCTATGGCTACACCTTC
CDR3aa: CASSPTGTGDGRYGYTF

j_gene: TRBJ1-1
v_gene: TRBV13
d_gene: TRBD1
abundance: few
CDR3nt: TGTGCCAGCAGCCCCGCCGGCAGGGGGGCCACTGAAGCTTTCTTT
CDR3aa: CASSPAGRGATEAFF

j_gene: TRBJ2-5
v_gene: TRBV7-7
d_gene: TRBD2
abundance: .
CDR3nt: TGTGCCAGCAGCCCGGGACTAGCGGGGGGGCCTCGGGAGACCCAGTACTTC
CDR3aa: CASSPGLAGGPRETQYF

j_gene: TRBJ1-6
v_gene: TRBV14
d_gene: .
abundance: .
CDR3nt: TGTGCCAGCAGCCAAGGGTCAGGCCGCAATTCACCCCTCCACTTT
CDR3aa: CASSQGSGRNSPLHF

j_gene: TRBJ1-3
v_gene: TRBV6-6
d_gene: .
abundance: .
CDR3nt: TGTGCCAGCAGACGAGACACCATATATTTT
CDR3aa: CASRRDTIYF

j_gene: TRBJ1-6
v_gene: TRBV30
d_gene: TRBD1
abundance: few
CDR3nt: TGTGCCTGGAGTGACCCCGGGACAGGCTCCTCACCCCTCCACTTT
CDR3aa: CAWSDPGTGSSPLHF

j_gene: TRBJ1-5
v_gene: TRBV6-5
d_gene: TRBD1
abundance: .
CDR3nt: TGTGCCAGCAGAGGACAGGCGAACCAGCCCCAGCATTTT
CDR3aa: CASRGQANQPQHF

j_gene: TRBJ1-3
v_gene: TRBV12-5
d_gene: .
abundance: .
CDR3nt: TGTGCTAGTGGGAACAGGGCGGCTGGAAACACCATATATTTT
CDR3aa: CASGNRAAGNTIYF

j_gene: TRBJ2-3
v_gene: TRBV6-1
d_gene: TRBD2
abundance: few
CDR3nt: TGTGCCAGCAGCGGGGAAGGACTAGTAGGAGATACGCAGTATTTT
CDR3aa: CASSGEGLVGDTQYF